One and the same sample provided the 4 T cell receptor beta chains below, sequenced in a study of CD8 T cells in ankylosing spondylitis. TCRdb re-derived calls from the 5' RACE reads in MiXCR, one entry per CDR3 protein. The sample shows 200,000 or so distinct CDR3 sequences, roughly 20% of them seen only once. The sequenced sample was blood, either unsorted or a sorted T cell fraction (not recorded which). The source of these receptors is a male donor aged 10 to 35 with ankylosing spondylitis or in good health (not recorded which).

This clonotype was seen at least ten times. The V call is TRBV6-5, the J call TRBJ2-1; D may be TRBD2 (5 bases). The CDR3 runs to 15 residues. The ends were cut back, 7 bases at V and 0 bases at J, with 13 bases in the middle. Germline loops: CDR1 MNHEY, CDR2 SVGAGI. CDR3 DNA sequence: TGTGCCAGCACCCTAAGCGGATTCTCCTACAATGAGCAGTTCTTC. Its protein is CASTLSGFSYNEQFF.

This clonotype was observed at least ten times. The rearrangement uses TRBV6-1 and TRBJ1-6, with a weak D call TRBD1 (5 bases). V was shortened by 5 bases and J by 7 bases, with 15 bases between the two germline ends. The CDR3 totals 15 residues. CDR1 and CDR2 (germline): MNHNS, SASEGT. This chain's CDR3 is CASSLRELYNSPLHF. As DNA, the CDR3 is TGTGCCAGCAGTCTCAGGGAACTTTACAATTCACCCCTCCACTTT.

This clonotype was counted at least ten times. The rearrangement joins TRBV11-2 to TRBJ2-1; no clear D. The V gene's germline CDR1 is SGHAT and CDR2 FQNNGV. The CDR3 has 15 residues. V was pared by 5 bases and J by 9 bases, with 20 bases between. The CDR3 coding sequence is TGTGCCAGCAGCCCAACAGTAAGCCCGCCCGGTGAGCAGTTCTTC. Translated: CASSPTVSPPGEQFF.

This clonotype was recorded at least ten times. CDR3 nucleotide sequence: TGTGCCAGCAGCTCTCGACAGGGCTCGACCCAGTACTTC. This sequence encodes CASSSRQGSTQYF. The chain couples TRBV7-9 to TRBJ2-5, with 7 positions matching TRBD1. The CDR3 is 13 residues long. V lost 4 bases and J lost 7; bases outside the gene matches: 6. The germline V gene has CDR1 SEHNR and CDR2 FQNEAQ (reference sequence).